Below are 26 T cell receptor beta chains sequenced from a single sample in a study of blood T cell repertoires in COVID-19. Some clones are missing from TCRdb's copy, which holds only in-frame ones; the method was immunoSEQ multiplex PCR. The sample carries around 210,000 clones, about 88% recorded once. The sequenced sample was peripheral blood. Every receptor here comes from a man aged 50 to 60 with COVID-19, enrolled during active disease.

The rearrangement uses TRBV11-1 and TRBJ2-5, with 7 positions matching TRBD1. V shed 5 bases and J 3 bases; nucleotides not matched to a gene: 6. Germline CDR1 reads SGHAT; CDR2 reads FQDESV (reference sequence). The CDR3 is made up of 14 amino acids. CDR3 sequence: CASSPRDSKETQYF. Written as DNA, the CDR3 is TGTGCCAGCAGCCCCCGGGACAGTAAAGAGACCCAGTACTTC.

The V call is TRBV4-2, the J call TRBJ2-1, with 8 positions matching TRBD1. CDR3 length: 16 residues. Germline V CDR1 and CDR2: LGHNA, YNFKEQ. V was clipped by 0 bases and J by 6 bases; unmatched bases: 7. CDR3 DNA sequence: TGTGCCAGCAGCCAAGATGGACAGGGCTGGGGCAATGAGCAGTTCTTC. Residues: CASSQDGQGWGNEQFF.

The rearrangement joins TRBV7-9 to TRBJ2-1, with 7 bases fitting TRBD2. The CDR3 is 15 residues long. J lost 8 bases, V lost 1 base, and 8 bases had no gene match. Per germline, CDR1 SEHNR and CDR2 FQNEAQ (reference sequence). CDR3 in DNA: TGTGCCAGCAGCTTAGGGGGACGGGGGGAGTATGAGCAGTTCTTC. This gives the protein CASSLGGRGEYEQFF. Based on the CDR3 plus reference TRBV7-9 and TRBJ2-1, the full variable domain is DTGVSQNPRHKITKRGQNVTFRCDPISEHNRLYWYRQTLGQGPEFLTYFQNEAQLEKSRLLSDRFSAERPKGSFSTLEIQRTEQGDSAMYLCASSLGGRGEYEQFFGPGTRLTVL.

J is TRBJ2-2 and V is TRBV7-2; 7 nucleotides align to TRBD1. CDR3 size: 16 residues. The V segment lost 5 bases and the J segment 4 bases; nucleotides outside the gene matches: 10. CDR1 and CDR2 from the germline V gene are SGHTA and FQGNSA. CDR3 sequence (DNA): TGTGCCAGCAGCACACGGTCGGGACAGTCCACCGGGGAGCTGTTTTTT. Protein sequence: CASSTRSGQSTGELFF.

V gene TRBV5-5 combines with J gene TRBJ1-2; 11 bases map to TRBD1. From germline, CDR1 is SGHKS and CDR2 YYEKEE (reference sequence). The CDR3 contains 16 residues. V shed 0 bases and J 4 bases; nucleotides not matched to a gene: 5. The CDR3 sequence is CASSLERTGGTYGYTF. CDR3 bases: TGTGCCAGCAGCTTGGAACGGACAGGGGGCACCTATGGCTACACCTTC.

The genes are TRBV20-1 and TRBJ1-4; D is unclear. Trimming took off 0 bases at V and 13 bases at J, with 9 bases between the two ends. From germline, CDR1 is DFQATT and CDR2 SNEGSKA (reference sequence). The CDR3 is made up of 11 amino acids. The CDR3 nucleotides read TGCAGTGCTAGAGACGAGGAAGGACTGTTTTTT. Its protein product is CSARDEEGLFF.

This chain uses TRBV6-6 with TRBJ1-5; 8 positions match TRBD1. This CDR3 region has 16 residues. Germline loops: CDR1 MNHNY, CDR2 SVGAGI (reference sequence). V lost 2 bases, J lost 2 bases, and 5 bases stayed unmatched. As DNA, the CDR3 is TGTGCCAGCAGTTACCAACAGGGGGTCGGCAATCAGCCCCAGCATTTT. The encoded protein is CASSYQQGVGNQPQHF.

The chain links TRBV6-2 or TRBV6-3 to TRBJ2-7; 9 bases line up with TRBD1. V lost 6 bases to trimming and J lost 3 bases; unmatched junction nucleotides: 12. The CDR3 runs 16 residues. The V gene's germline CDR1 is MNHEY and CDR2 SVGEGT. The CDR3 spells CASSNYAGTGSYEQYF. The CDR3 region has the DNA TGTGCCAGCAGCAACTATGCCGGGACAGGGAGCTACGAGCAGTACTTC.

For the CDR3, the DNA is TGTGCCATCAGTGTCAAGCCTAGCGGGATAACGGACTACAATGAGCAGTTCTTC. This gives the protein CAISVKPSGITDYNEQFF. This sequence joins TRBV10-3 and TRBJ2-1, with 9 nucleotides matching TRBD2. Germline CDR1 reads ENHRY; CDR2 reads SYGVKD. V lost 4 bases, J lost 3 bases, and 13 bases stayed unmatched. This CDR3 is built from 18 residues.

This chain joins TRBV7-2 and TRBJ2-7; a weak D match, TRBD2 (5 bases). Trimming shortened V by 3 bases and J by 0 bases, and 12 bases separated the two germline ends. Germline-derived CDR1 and CDR2 are SGHTA and FQGNSA. The CDR3 is made up of 15 amino acids. CDR3 in amino acids: CASSFWGARSYEQYF. The CDR3 DNA sequence: TGTGCCAGCAGCTTTTGGGGAGCTCGCTCCTACGAGCAGTACTTC.

This chain joins TRBV7-2 and TRBJ2-1; D not resolved. This CDR3 is 12 amino acids long. Per germline, CDR1 SGHTA and CDR2 FQGNSA. Trimming removed 3 bases at V and 8 bases at J, with 8 bases between. CDR3 residues: CASSFRSDEQFF. The DNA for the CDR3 is TGTGCCAGCAGCTTCCGGAGTGATGAGCAGTTCTTC.

This clone was seen a single time. The rearrangement joins TRBV14 to TRBJ2-3; tentatively, D is TRBD2 (5 bases). In germline, CDR1 is SGHDN, CDR2 FVKESK. Trimming left V 0 bases short and J 3 bases short, with 10 bases between. The CDR3 extends over 15 amino acids. The CDR3 DNA sequence: TGTGCCAGCAGCCAAGAGGGAGTGGGAACAGATACGCAGTATTTT. Amino acids: CASSQEGVGTDTQYF.

This clone came up once. The chain recombines TRBV19 with TRBJ2-1, with 10 nucleotides matching TRBD2. Germline CDR1 LNHDA, CDR2 SQIVND (reference sequence). The V segment lost 4 bases and the J segment 1 base; nucleotides outside the gene matches: 4. The CDR3 totals 16 residues. For the CDR3, the DNA is TGTGCCAGTAGTACAACTAGCGGGGATTCCTACAATGAGCAGTTCTTC. Translated, it gives CASSTTSGDSYNEQFF.

This chain links TRBV14 with TRBJ2-7, with a possible D match to TRBD1 (6 bases). V lost 2 bases and J lost 4, with 12 bases in between. Germline lookup yields CDR1 SGHDN and CDR2 FVKESK. The CDR3 spans 14 residues. CDR3 bases: TGTGCCAGCAGCCAACTGACAGGAGAGTACGAGCAGTACTTC. It translates to CASSQLTGEYEQYF. Variable domain in full (rest from reference TRBV14 and TRBJ2-7): EAGVTQFPSHSVIEKGQTVTLRCDPISGHDNLYWYRRVMGKEIKFLLHFVKESKQDESGMPNNRFLAERTGGTYSTLKVQPAELEDSGVYFCASSQLTGEYEQYFGPGTRLTVT.

The V and J genes are TRBV2 and TRBJ2-3; TRBD1 matches 7 bases. The V gene's germline CDR1 is SNHLY and CDR2 FYNNEI. The CDR3 contains 15 residues. The V segment lost 2 bases and the J segment 2 bases; nucleotides outside the gene matches: 4. The CDR3 sequence: CASSERDSYTDTQYF. The CDR3 bases are TGTGCCAGCAGTGAAAGGGACAGTTACACAGATACGCAGTATTTT. The entire variable domain, with the rest obtained from reference TRBV2 and TRBJ2-3, is as follows: EPEVTQTPSHQVTQMGQEVILRCVPISNHLYFYWYRQILGQKVEFLVSFYNNEISEKSEIFDDQFSVERPDGSNFTLKIRSTKLEDSAMYFCASSERDSYTDTQYFGPGTRLTVL.

The chain has TRBV7-8 and TRBJ2-7; no firm D call. Germline loops: CDR1 SGHVS, CDR2 FQNEAQ. V was clipped by 6 bases and J by 2 bases, with 14 bases between them. This CDR3 has 14 residues. CDR3 nucleotide sequence: TGTGCCAGCAGTATGGGCAGCATCACCTACGAGCAGTACTTC. Translated, it gives CASSMGSITYEQYF.

The chain uses TRBV7-9 and TRBJ2-3, with D perhaps TRBD2 (6 bases). The length of the CDR3 is 14 residues. Looked up from germline, CDR1 is SEHNR and CDR2 is FQNEAQ (reference sequence). Trimming shortened V by 8 bases and J by 2 bases, and 14 bases separated the two germline ends. DNA of the CDR3: TGTGCCAGCTCCGGGACTTCGTCCACAGATACGCAGTATTTT. Residues: CASSGTSSTDTQYF.

A single count supports this clone. The chain has TRBV5-1 and TRBJ2-5; D might be TRBD1 (6 bases). V lost 5 bases, J lost 0 bases, and 8 bases lay in between. Looked up from germline, CDR1 is SGHRS and CDR2 is YFSETQ. This CDR3 has 13 residues. The CDR3 loop is CASRRQDQETQYF. CDR3 DNA sequence: TGCGCCAGCAGAAGACAGGACCAAGAGACCCAGTACTTC.

This sequence joins TRBV9 and TRBJ1-3; D unclear. CDR1 and CDR2 from the germline V gene are SGDLS and YYNGEE. CDR3 length: 14 residues. Deletions cut 0 bases from V and 2 bases from J, with 6 bases between. CDR3 nucleotides: TGTGCCAGCAGCGTAGAACAGACTGGAAACACCATATATTTT. Protein: CASSVEQTGNTIYF.

The rearrangement links TRBV7-7 to TRBJ2-2; D not certain. The CDR3 contains 15 residues. The V gene lost 5 bases and the J gene lost 1 base, with 11 bases spanning the gap. The germline V gene has CDR1 SSHAT and CDR2 FNYEAQ (reference sequence). The CDR3 sequence is CASSLSEGNTGELFF. Written as DNA, the CDR3 is TGTGCCAGCAGCCTAAGCGAAGGGAACACCGGGGAGCTGTTTTTT.

This chain links TRBV28 with TRBJ2-7; TRBD2 agrees at 9 bases. The CDR3 loop spans 15 amino acids. Trimming at V came to 5 bases and at J to 7 bases, leaving 12 bases not matched to a gene. Germline assignment: CDR1 MDHEN and CDR2 SYDVKM. CDR3 DNA: TGTGCCAGCAGTGGAGCCGGGACTAGCCGGGGGGAGCAGTACTTC. Its translation: CASSGAGTSRGEQYF.

The chain uses TRBV7-3 and TRBJ2-1, with 7 positions matching TRBD2. Germline CDR1 reads SGHTA; CDR2 reads FQGTGA. The CDR3 contains 19 residues. V gave up 0 bases and J gave up 0 bases; unmatched junction bases: 11. CDR3 residues: CASSLTPNPGGSSYNEQFF. DNA of the CDR3: TGTGCCAGCAGCTTAACACCAAATCCAGGCGGGAGCTCCTACAATGAGCAGTTCTTC.

A few counts support this clone. The V call is TRBV4-1, the J call TRBJ1-1; D remains unclear. Trimming pared 2 bases from V and 3 bases from J, leaving 13 bases between. The CDR3 totals 15 residues. Germline V gene sequence: CDR1 MGHRA, CDR2 YSYEKL. In nucleotides, the CDR3 is TGCGCCAGCAGCCAATCAAACAGATTTGACACTGAAGCTTTCTTT. Protein sequence: CASSQSNRFDTEAFF.

J is TRBJ2-1 and V is TRBV9, with TRBD2 identical over 7 bases. V shed 0 bases and J 0 bases; nucleotides not matched to a gene: 0. The CDR3 covers 15 residues. Germline CDR1 reads SGDLS; CDR2 reads YYNGEE. The CDR3 nucleotides are TGTGCCAGCAGCGTAGGGGAGGGCTCCTACAATGAGCAGTTCTTC. Its translation: CASSVGEGSYNEQFF. Looking up the rest from reference TRBV9 and TRBJ2-1 gives the full variable domain: DSGVTQTPKHLITATGQRVTLRCSPRSGDLSVYWYQQSLDQGLQFLIQYYNGEERAKGNILERFSAQQFPDLHSELNLSSLELGDSALYFCASSVGEGSYNEQFFGPGTRLTVL.

Of note for this clone: Compared with germline, one end of the junction differs, possibly owing to a read error. V is TRBV20-1 and J is TRBJ1-5, with TRBD1 identical over 7 bases. The CDR3 loop spans 14 amino acids. Looked up from germline, CDR1 is DFQATT and CDR2 is SNEGSKA (reference sequence). The CDR3 DNA follows: TGCAGTGCTAGTTCAGGGGGTAGCGATCAGCCCCAGCATTTT. Its protein is CSASSGGSDQPQHF.

The chain has TRBV25-1 and TRBJ1-6; 8 bases fit TRBD1. The CDR3 covers 15 residues. V gave up 5 bases and J gave up 6 bases; unmatched junction bases: 6. Germline CDR1 is MGHDK and CDR2 is SYGVNS. The CDR3 DNA reads TGTGCCAGCAGTCCGGACAGGGACCCTAATTCACCCCTCCACTTT. This encodes CASSPDRDPNSPLHF. The full variable domain, in which reference TRBV25-1 and TRBJ1-6 provide the parts outside the CDR3, is EADIYQTPRYLVIGTGKKITLECSQTMGHDKMYWYQQDPGMELHLIHYSYGVNSTEKGDLSSESTVSRIRTEHFPLTLESARPSHTSQYLCASSPDRDPNSPLHFGNGTRLTVT.